This T cell receptor beta chain was retrieved from a study of T cells after posttransplantation cyclophosphamide (dated by TCRdb to the mid-2010s). The study in broad terms: Using TRB sequencing, the study followed how the T cell repertoire reconstituted after myeloablative bone marrow transplantation in which posttransplantation cyclophosphamide served as GVHD prophylaxis. Samples from some 40 PTCy-treated patients, along with samples from some 16 of their related bone marrow donors, underwent antigen receptor sequencing. Blood from every one of the roughly 30 PTCy patients who had 1-year posttransplant specimens underwent TRB sequencing. In 3 patients, TRB sequencing was also performed on up to roughly 3 more blood samples taken 2 to 5.2 years after transplant, and in 4 patients, pretransplant blood was also TRB-sequenced. Because TRA and TRB clonality correlated tightly in under ten samples, the subsequent TCR analyses were limited to TRB only. Public TRB sequences were checked against a database of over 3,500 sequences associated with responses to pathogens, tumor antigens, self-antigens and alloantigens.

This specimen's time point label, per the study, means: posttransplant day relative to BM transplant. The control cohort was about 11 patients given myeloablative marrow transplants with methotrexate plus a calcineurin inhibitor, sampled 1 year after transplant. Peripheral blood and bone marrow mononuclear cells were isolated by Ficoll-Hypaque density centrifugation and were cryopreserved. In regard to this clone: Its antigen is unknown. Mismatch with germline at one junction end may stem from a read error.

Via the germline V gene (reference sequence), CDR1 is SGHNT and CDR2 YYREEE. Its CDR3 holds 15 amino acids, cysteine through phenylalanine. Of all the DNA, just the CDR3 is kept, 45 bases in frame from base 1. TRB sequencing used genomic DNA with the immunoSEQ assay at survey resolution or the hsTCRB kit. The published analysis was carried out like this. Initial read processing used immunoSEQ software, and repertoire analyses used the LymphoSeq R package. For each TRB dataset, clonality was calculated as 1 minus normalized Shannon entropy, and the Gini coefficient was computed as well. Phenotypes of unsorted samples were inferred by mapping TRB sequences from sorted subsets of the recipient or donor onto unsorted samples of the same recipient. What TCRdb holds here is the immuneACCESS table cut down to in-frame rearrangements. Part of the clones is not present; checked against another copy, under half of the missing clones reflect an unresolved V gene, and the others are unexplained. That table is the source of V, J and clone size, and D and trimming were worked out from the DNA. Across this sample there are 9,500 to 10,000 clones, with 85% to 90% seen only once. The ten top clones hold around a quarter of the sample.

Study-wide findings and limitations: Across over 40 patients, TRB clonality was highly associated with recipient CMV seropositivity and CMV reactivation, and diversity in PTCy patients was similar to diversity in CNI/methotrexate controls. The TRB repertoires of T cells infiltrating skin or GI tract showed only limited overlap with the TRB repertoires of T cells in blood. At 1-2 months, donor-recipient similarity was low but rose over the first year, and the later blood repertoires were often dominated by donor CD8+ memory clones.

The clonotype originates from a male patient aged 25-45 years who received an allogeneic stem cell transplant from an unrelated donor, was CMV-positive, and had no GVHD. Some T cells may be donor cells from the graft after a transplant. The chain links TRBV5-4 with TRBJ2-1, with 11 junctional bases fitting TRBD2. The sample consisted of PBMCs, taken after an allogeneic stem cell transplant with a calcineurin inhibitor and methotrexate. The CDR3 loop reads CASSQGTSGSTSQIF. In nucleotide form, the sequence is TGTGCCAGCAGCCAAGGGACTAGCGGCTCGACCTCCCAGATCTTC.